This passage covers 20 T cell receptor beta chains from one sample sequenced in a study of cytomegalovirus exposure and HLA in healthy donors. Only in-frame clones appear in the TCRdb table, and some are missing; sequencing was by immunoSEQ multiplex PCR. The sample consists of about 160,000 clones, roughly 91% of them appearing once. The sequencing sample was made of PBMCs. Receptors originate from a woman aged 18-29 years in good health and CMV-seropositive.

The genes are TRBV5-6 and TRBJ2-7, with D perhaps TRBD2 (5 bases). With 4 bases removed from V and 7 bases from J, the gap between germline ends came to 21 bases. The CDR3 has 15 residues. Looked up from germline, CDR1 is SGHDT and CDR2 is YYEEEE. CDR3 sequence: CASSQTYSGNPEQYF. The CDR3 DNA sequence: TGTGCCAGCAGCCAGACGTACAGCGGTAACCCGGAGCAGTACTTC.

The rearrangement joins TRBV11-2 to TRBJ1-1; 7 positions agree with TRBD1. With 5 bases clipped from V and 3 bases from J, the junction kept 9 bases outside the gene matches. Germline assignment: CDR1 SGHAT and CDR2 FQNNGV. The CDR3 extends over 15 amino acids. The CDR3 DNA is TGTGCCAGCAGCCCCCGACAGGGCGTTTACACTGAAGCTTTCTTT. Translation: CASSPRQGVYTEAFF.

The CDR3 region has the DNA TGTGCCAGCTCTGGGGCTAGCGGGAGTTCAGATACGCAGTATTTT. Translating it yields CASSGASGSSDTQYF. The chain is built from TRBV7-3 and TRBJ2-3; 10 nucleotides match TRBD2. Germline CDR1 reads SGHTA; CDR2 reads FQGTGA. V shed 8 bases, J shed 4 bases, and the junction held 9 bases outside the gene matches. The CDR3 consists of 15 residues.

In DNA, the CDR3 is TGTGCCAGCAGCTCCTACCGGGACCAAGAGACCCAGTACTTC. This gives the protein CASSSYRDQETQYF. The V gene is TRBV7-2, the J gene TRBJ2-5; D call uncertain. Germline CDR1 SGHTA, CDR2 FQGNSA. The CDR3 has 14 residues. Trimming pared 4 bases from V and 0 bases from J, leaving 9 bases between.

The chain couples TRBV5-4 to TRBJ2-3; 9 nucleotides align to TRBD1. V shed 4 bases and J 0 bases; nucleotides not matched to a gene: 6. The V gene's germline CDR1 is SGHNT and CDR2 YYREEE (reference sequence). CDR3 size: 16 residues. The CDR3 DNA is TGTGCCAGCAGCCCCGGGACAGGGTTCAGCACAGATACGCAGTATTTT. This codes for CASSPGTGFSTDTQYF.

This clone was recorded once. This chain connects TRBV14 to TRBJ2-1; 10 nucleotides align to TRBD1. V trimming: 2 bases; J trimming: 4 bases; junction bases outside the gene matches: 2. The CDR3 covers 15 residues. Germline CDR1 SGHDN, CDR2 FVKESK. DNA for the CDR3: TGTGCCAGCAGCCAACCGGGACAGGGGTACAATGAGCAGTTCTTC. As protein: CASSQPGQGYNEQFF.

The chain combines TRBV13 with TRBJ2-5; 8 positions agree with TRBD2. J lost 2 bases, V lost 4 bases, and 12 bases had no gene match. Per the germline V gene, CDR1 is PRHDT and CDR2 is FYEKMQ (reference sequence). The CDR3 is made up of 17 amino acids. Written as DNA, the CDR3 is TGTGCCAGCAGCTCGACCCCCCGACTAGCGCGTCAAGAGACCCAGTACTTC. It translates to CASSSTPRLARQETQYF.

The chain links TRBV5-1 to TRBJ2-3; 10 bases match TRBD2. In germline, CDR1 is SGHRS, CDR2 YFSETQ. This CDR3 region has 15 residues. Losses at the gene ends were 1 base for V and 3 bases for J; bases not matched to a gene: 2. As DNA, the CDR3 is TGCGCCAGCAGCTTGACTAGCGGGACGACAGATACGCAGTATTTT. It translates to CASSLTSGTTDTQYF.

V usage is TRBV5-1 and J usage is TRBJ2-1; 13 nucleotides line up with TRBD2. Germline V gene lookup returns CDR1 SGHRS and CDR2 YFSETQ. The CDR3 runs 16 residues. Trimming took 0 bases from V and 6 from J; bases not matched to a gene: 3. The CDR3 is CASSLEGLAGTNEQFF. CDR3 DNA: TGCGCCAGCAGCTTGGAGGGACTAGCGGGGACCAATGAGCAGTTCTTC.

The chain has TRBV6-5 and TRBJ1-2; 7 bases agree with TRBD1. The CDR3 is 16 amino acids. J was trimmed by 4 bases and V by 0 bases; bases with no gene match: 8. Germline V gene data show CDR1 as MNHEY and CDR2 as SVGAGI. DNA of the CDR3: TGTGCCAGCAGTTACTCCGCCGACAGGGCGGGCTATGGCTACACCTTC. Protein product: CASSYSADRAGYGYTF.

The chain recombines TRBV7-3 with TRBJ2-2; the match to TRBD1 covers 8 bases. Trimming at V came to 4 bases and at J to 2 bases, leaving 3 bases not matched to a gene. This CDR3 spans 15 amino acids. The germline V gene encodes CDR1 SGHTA and CDR2 FQGTGA. CDR3 nucleotide sequence: TGTGCCAGCAGCTCAGGACAGGGCAACACCGGGGAGCTGTTTTTT. It codes for CASSSGQGNTGELFF.

V and J are TRBV16 and TRBJ1-2; 9 nucleotides match TRBD1. This CDR3 region has 14 residues. Germline values: CDR1 KGHSY, CDR2 FQNENV. V dropped 2 bases and J dropped 3; count of bases not matched to a gene: 1. CDR3 coding DNA: TGTGCCAGCAGCCAAGACAGGGGGGACTATGGCTACACCTTC. It translates to CASSQDRGDYGYTF.

The chain employs TRBV2 and TRBJ2-1, with 11 bases fitting TRBD2. The CDR3 runs to 16 residues. Germline V gene sequence: CDR1 SNHLY, CDR2 FYNNEI. J lost 6 bases, V lost 4 bases, and 8 bases had no gene match. The CDR3 nucleotides read TGTGCCAGCAGTGTTACCGGGACTAGCGGCATCAATGAGCAGTTCTTC. This codes for CASSVTGTSGINEQFF. Drawing the rest from reference TRBV2 and TRBJ2-1, the complete variable domain is EPEVTQTPSHQVTQMGQEVILRCVPISNHLYFYWYRQILGQKVEFLVSFYNNEISEKSEIFDDQFSVERPDGSNFTLKIRSTKLEDSAMYFCASSVTGTSGINEQFFGPGTRLTVL.

This clone was seen just once. The rearrangement links TRBV5-1 to TRBJ2-1, with 11 bases that match TRBD2. Trimming cost V 1 base and J 5 bases; bases outside gene matches: 2. The CDR3 consists of 15 residues. The germline V gene has CDR1 SGHRS and CDR2 YFSETQ. CDR3 sequence (DNA): TGCGCCAGCAGCTTGATACTAGCGGGAGACAATGAGCAGTTCTTC. It translates to CASSLILAGDNEQFF.

The chain couples TRBV4-3 to TRBJ2-1, with D perhaps TRBD2 (6 bases). The CDR3 has 16 residues. Per the germline V gene, CDR1 is LGHNA and CDR2 is YSLEER. Between the trimmed V and J ends, which lost 4 bases and 4 bases, there was a span of 17 bases. The CDR3 region is CASSRARGRKYNEQFF. In DNA, the CDR3 is TGCGCCAGCAGCCGCGCGCGAGGGAGGAAGTACAATGAGCAGTTCTTC.

V is TRBV11-2 and J is TRBJ2-1; D uncertain. V was trimmed by 5 bases and J by 0 bases, leaving 8 bases between them. Germline CDR1 reads SGHAT; CDR2 reads FQNNGV. The CDR3 has 14 amino acids. The CDR3 sequence is CASSPTLSYNEQFF. DNA for the CDR3: TGTGCCAGCAGCCCTACCCTCTCCTACAATGAGCAGTTCTTC.

The V gene is TRBV6-6, the J gene TRBJ2-7, with TRBD1 as a possible D gene (6 bases). CDR3 size: 16 residues. Germline V gene sequence: CDR1 MNHNY, CDR2 SVGAGI (reference sequence). Trimming left V 2 bases short and J 3 bases short, with 17 bases between. For the CDR3, the DNA is TGTGCCAGCAGTTACCTCGTTCGGGACACGATCTACGAGCAGTACTTC. This codes for CASSYLVRDTIYEQYF.

The chain carries TRBV7-6 and TRBJ2-1, with a weak D call TRBD2 (5 bases). Between the trimmed V and J ends, which lost 3 bases and 8 bases, there was a span of 14 bases. This CDR3 spans 14 amino acids. The germline gives CDR1 SGHVS, CDR2 FNYEAQ. DNA for the CDR3: TGTGCCAGCAGCTTCGTCCCCGAGGGCGATGAGCAGTTCTTC. It codes for CASSFVPEGDEQFF.

The J gene is TRBJ2-7, the V gene TRBV25-1, with D perhaps matching TRBD1 (5 bases). This CDR3 comprises 14 residues. V was shortened by 0 bases and J by 1 base, with 7 bases between the two germline ends. Germline V CDR1 and CDR2: MGHDK, SYGVNS. The DNA for the CDR3 is TGTGCCAGCAGTGAATATGGGGCGTCCTACGAGCAGTACTTC. It encodes CASSEYGASYEQYF.

The chain combines TRBV5-1 with TRBJ2-7; D is possibly TRBD2 (6 bases). This CDR3 spans 14 amino acids. With 4 bases removed from V and 7 bases from J, the gap between germline ends came to 18 bases. Germline CDR1 SGHRS, CDR2 YFSETQ. The CDR3 is CASSLRRERREQYF. The CDR3 DNA reads TGCGCCAGCAGCCTCCGGAGGGAGAGGCGGGAGCAGTACTTC.